This entry describes one T cell receptor (beta chain). Libraries were prepared by immunoSEQ multiplex PCR; TCRdb keeps only in-frame clonotypes and omits some of them. The sample shows 250,000 to 350,000 clones, 90% of them seen only once. The V segment lost 3 bases and the J segment 0 bases; nucleotides outside the gene matches: 7. The CDR3 runs to 17 residues. Germline V gene sequence: CDR1 MGHRA, CDR2 YSYEKL. The sample is drawn from a study of blood T cell repertoires in COVID-19. The sequence came from a woman in her fifties or sixties with COVID-19, enrolled during active disease. This chain uses TRBV4-1 with TRBJ2-3, with TRBD2 matching 9 bases. Sequenced material: peripheral blood. The DNA of the CDR3 is TGCGCCAGCAGCCAGGAGGGACTAGCAGATAGCACAGATACGCAGTATTTT. This sequence encodes CASSQEGLADSTDTQYF.